These 27 T cell receptor beta chains were all obtained from the same sample, sequenced in a study of blood T cell repertoires in COVID-19. The assay was immunoSEQ multiplex PCR, and TCRdb's table has in-frame clones only and misses some. The sample yields roughly 60,000 clones, 70% to 85% seen once. Sequenced material: peripheral blood. These receptors were taken from a woman aged 55-70 years with acute or convalescent COVID-19.

V gene TRBV9 combines with J gene TRBJ2-7; D is undetermined. CDR1 SGDLS and CDR2 YYNGEE come from the germline V gene. V was shortened by 7 bases and J by 3 bases, with 11 bases between the two germline ends. The length of the CDR3 is 12 residues. The CDR3 nucleotides read TGTGCCAGCGGGCCTACCGACTACGAGCAGTACTTC. It translates to CASGPTDYEQYF.

The chain is built from TRBV3-1 (or the pseudogene TRBV3-2) and TRBJ1-1, with D uncertain. The CDR3 is 14 residues long. Looked up from germline, CDR1 is LGHDT and CDR2 is YNNKEL (reference sequence). The ends were cut back, 1 base at V and 2 bases at J, with 8 bases in the middle. This chain's CDR3 is CASSQAGFNTEAFF. The CDR3 DNA sequence: TGTGCCAGCAGCCAAGCGGGATTTAACACTGAAGCTTTCTTT.

The chain is built from TRBV10-1 and TRBJ1-2, with no clear D. The CDR3 has 13 amino acids. V was trimmed by 3 bases and J by 4 bases, leaving 9 bases between them. Germline values: CDR1 WNHNN, CDR2 SYGVQD (reference sequence). The CDR3 sequence is CASSDRLAYGYTF. The CDR3 bases are TGCGCCAGCAGTGACAGATTGGCCTATGGCTACACCTTC.

The chain couples TRBV5-1 to TRBJ2-5; D gene ambiguous. Germline V CDR1 and CDR2: SGHRS, YFSETQ. This CDR3 has 14 amino acids. Trimming shortened V by 3 bases and J by 5 bases, and 14 bases separated the two germline ends. CDR3 amino acids: CASSSSEVWETQYF. In DNA form, the CDR3 reads TGCGCCAGCAGCTCCTCAGAGGTTTGGGAGACCCAGTACTTC.

The chain links TRBV7-3 to TRBJ1-1; unclear D gene. The germline gives CDR1 SGHTA, CDR2 FQGTGA. Trimming removed 2 bases at V and 2 bases at J, with 6 bases between. The CDR3 consists of 13 residues. CDR3 DNA: TGTGCCAGCAGCTTAGACTTTAACACTGAAGCTTTCTTT. Amino acids: CASSLDFNTEAFF.

The chain has TRBV5-6 and TRBJ1-4; tentative D call: TRBD1 (5 bases). From germline, CDR1 is SGHDT and CDR2 YYEEEE. The CDR3 sequence is 17 residues long. The V and J ends lost 0 bases and 2 bases respectively, with 14 bases between them. As DNA, the CDR3 is TGTGCCAGCAGCTTGGTGCGGGGGGTTGCGACTAATGAAAAACTGTTTTTT. Translation: CASSLVRGVATNEKLFF.

The chain uses TRBV19 and TRBJ1-2, with D hard to call. The CDR3 runs 12 residues. The V gene lost 10 bases and the J gene lost 8 bases, with 17 bases spanning the gap. Germline V gives CDR1 LNHDA, CDR2 SQIVND (reference sequence). Here the CDR3 DNA reads TGTGCCACCCGAATGGGTGGAGGGGGCTACACCTTC. It encodes CATRMGGGGYTF.

The chain combines TRBV5-1 with TRBJ1-2, with D perhaps TRBD1 (6 bases). The CDR3 sequence is 15 residues long. Trimming removed 0 bases from V and 3 bases from J, with 12 bases in between. Germline CDR1 is SGHRS and CDR2 is YFSETQ. The CDR3 region has the DNA TGCGCCAGCAGCTTGGCCCAGGGGATGGACTATGGCTACACCTTC. Translated, it gives CASSLAQGMDYGYTF.

The CDR3 spells CASSEGGGFIPGNTIYF. Here the CDR3 DNA reads TGTGCCAGCAGTGAAGGGGGCGGTTTCATCCCTGGAAACACCATATATTTT. The chain joins TRBV6-1 to TRBJ1-3, with a tentative D call TRBD1 (5 bases). CDR1 MNHNS and CDR2 SASEGT come from the germline V gene. V shed 1 base and J shed 2 bases, with 15 bases lying between them. The CDR3 loop spans 17 amino acids.

The chain uses TRBV5-5 and TRBJ2-2; 12 bases align to TRBD2. V was clipped by 4 bases and J by 1 base; unmatched bases: 2. The CDR3 loop spans 16 amino acids. Germline assignment: CDR1 SGHKS and CDR2 YYEKEE (reference sequence). CDR3: CASSKGLAGNTGELFF. As DNA, the CDR3 is TGTGCCAGCAGCAAGGGACTAGCGGGGAACACCGGGGAGCTGTTTTTT.

The chain links TRBV6-5 to TRBJ2-5; 10 bases are a match to TRBD2. The V and J ends lost 4 bases and 5 bases, in that order; junction bases with no gene match: 10. The V gene's germline CDR1 is MNHEY and CDR2 SVGAGI. The CDR3 loop spans 16 amino acids. Written as DNA, the CDR3 is TGTGCCAGCAGTTTTACGGGACTAGCGCCTCTCGAGACCCAGTACTTC. Protein: CASSFTGLAPLETQYF.

V gene TRBV19 combines with J gene TRBJ1-5; no clear D gene. Germline CDR1 and CDR2: LNHDA and SQIVND (reference sequence). Trimming removed 3 bases at V and 2 bases at J, with 11 bases between. The CDR3 runs to 15 residues. CDR3 nucleotide sequence: TGTGCCAGTAGTATGGGTGTAAGCGGCAATCAGCCCCAGCATTTT. It is translated as CASSMGVSGNQPQHF.

The CDR3 protein is CASSAGQSSWGNSPLHF. In nucleotides, the CDR3 is TGCGCCAGCAGCGCTGGACAAAGCTCCTGGGGAAATTCACCCCTCCACTTT. The genes are TRBV5-1 and TRBJ1-6; tentative D call: TRBD1 (5 bases). Trimming shortened V by 4 bases and J by 7 bases, and 21 bases separated the two germline ends. This CDR3 has 17 residues. The germline gives CDR1 SGHRS, CDR2 YFSETQ.

This chain connects TRBV5-1 to TRBJ1-4; D perhaps matches TRBD1 (5 bases). Germline lookup yields CDR1 SGHRS and CDR2 YFSETQ. The ends were cut back, 4 bases at V and 4 bases at J, with 11 bases in the middle. This CDR3 comprises 14 residues. The CDR3 sequence: CASSPGDFNEKLFF. The DNA for the CDR3 is TGCGCCAGCAGCCCCGGGGACTTTAATGAAAAACTGTTTTTT.

This chain links TRBV5-4 with TRBJ1-4, with 10 bases that match TRBD1. With V trimmed by 4 bases and J by 4 bases, 4 bases remained unmatched. CDR1 and CDR2 from the germline V gene are SGHNT and YYREEE (reference sequence). There are 15 residues in the CDR3. The CDR3 reads CASSPGQGSNEKLFF. CDR3 bases: TGTGCCAGCAGCCCGGGACAGGGGAGTAATGAAAAACTGTTTTTT.

The V gene is TRBV2, the J gene TRBJ2-7; no clear D gene. The length of the CDR3 is 12 residues. Germline V gives CDR1 SNHLY, CDR2 FYNNEI. The ends were cut back, 4 bases at V and 4 bases at J, with 8 bases in the middle. The chain's CDR3 is CASSVSRYEQYF. Here the CDR3 DNA reads TGTGCCAGCAGTGTTTCTAGATACGAGCAGTACTTC.

This chain connects TRBV4-2 to TRBJ2-1; D ambiguous. CDR1 and CDR2 from the germline V gene are LGHNA and YNFKEQ. This CDR3 has 11 residues. Deletions cut 5 bases from V and 3 bases from J, with 2 bases between. In DNA, the CDR3 is TGTGCCAGCAGCTACTACAATGAGCAGTTCTTC. It codes for CASSYYNEQFF.

The chain combines TRBV6-2 or TRBV6-3 with TRBJ1-2, with D unresolved. Germline CDR1 and CDR2: MNHEY and SVGEGT. The CDR3 loop spans 14 amino acids. With 4 bases removed from V and 8 bases from J, the gap between germline ends came to 17 bases. The CDR3 protein is CASSWQALTGGYTF. CDR3 nucleotides: TGTGCCAGCAGTTGGCAGGCCCTCACGGGGGGCTACACCTTC.

The V call is TRBV29-1, the J call TRBJ1-1; possibly TRBD1 for D (6 bases). The CDR3 loop spans 13 amino acids. In germline, CDR1 is SQVTM, CDR2 ANQGSEA. V lost 6 bases, J lost 4 bases, and 15 bases lay in between. The CDR3 nucleotides read TGCAGCGTGGGGGAGAGGGGGTCCACTGAAGCTTTCTTT. It translates to CSVGERGSTEAFF.

The chain couples TRBV6-5 to TRBJ1-5; D gene unclear. The CDR3 loop spans 14 amino acids. CDR1 and CDR2 from the germline V gene are MNHEY and SVGAGI. The germline V and J ends were trimmed by 7 bases and 4 bases, with 14 bases remaining between them. This chain's CDR3 is CASNMPATNQPQHF. CDR3 sequence (DNA): TGTGCCAGCAATATGCCTGCTACGAATCAGCCCCAGCATTTT.

The chain joins TRBV3-1 (or the pseudogene TRBV3-2) to TRBJ1-3, with D hard to call. This CDR3 spans 14 amino acids. Trimming left V 9 bases short and J 0 bases short, with 12 bases between. Germline CDR1 and CDR2: LGHDT and YNNKEL (reference sequence). The CDR3 sequence: CASNAGRSGNTIYF. The CDR3 DNA sequence: TGTGCCAGTAACGCGGGTCGCTCTGGAAACACCATATATTTT.

This sequence joins TRBV5-1 and TRBJ1-1; possible D gene TRBD1, 5 bases. The CDR3 extends over 14 amino acids. Trimming left V 4 bases short and J 2 bases short, with 12 bases between. CDR1 is SGHRS, CDR2 YFSETQ, per germline. The CDR3 DNA sequence: TGCGCCAGCAGCCAGGGCACTCCCAACACTGAAGCTTTCTTT. Its protein is CASSQGTPNTEAFF. The full variable domain, its missing parts supplied by reference TRBV5-1 and TRBJ1-1, is KAGVTQTPRYLIKTRGQQVTLSCSPISGHRSVSWYQQTPGQGLQFLFEYFSETQRNKGNFPGRFSGRQFSNSRSEMNVSTLELGDSALYLCASSQGTPNTEAFFGQGTRLTVV.

This clone was picked up a small number of times. This chain uses TRBV6-5 with TRBJ2-3, with TRBD2 as a possible D gene (7 bases). The CDR3 spans 14 residues. Germline V gene sequence: CDR1 MNHEY, CDR2 SVGAGI. V lost 8 bases to trimming and J lost 6 bases, with 18 bases between them. The CDR3, as DNA: TGTGCCAGCCGCCTTGGGGGGGGCGGGGATACGCAGTATTTT. Translation: CASRLGGGGDTQYF.

The gene calls are TRBV18 and TRBJ1-6, with 8 positions matching TRBD1. Losses at the gene ends were 1 base for V and 7 bases for J; bases not matched to a gene: 6. The CDR3 spans 16 residues. The germline CDR1 and CDR2 sequences are KGHSH and LQKENI. CDR3 sequence: CASSPQTGTGNSPLHF. The CDR3 coding sequence is TGTGCCAGCTCACCACAGACCGGGACAGGCAATTCACCCCTCCACTTT. Using reference TRBV18 and TRBJ1-6 for the parts outside the CDR3, the full variable domain is NAGVMQNPRHLVRRRGQEARLRCSPMKGHSHVYWYRQLPEEGLKFMVYLQKENIIDESGMPKERFSAEFPKEGPSILRIQQVVRGDSAAYFCASSPQTGTGNSPLHFGNGTRLTVT.

J is TRBJ2-1 and V is TRBV5-4; 9 bases align to TRBD1. With 2 bases clipped from V and 9 bases from J, the junction kept 6 bases outside the gene matches. CDR1 and CDR2 (germline): SGHNT, YYREEE (reference sequence). The CDR3 extends over 14 amino acids. DNA of the CDR3: TGTGCCAGCAGCTTTCGGGACAGGGTCAGTGAGCAGTTCTTC. Its translation is CASSFRDRVSEQFF.

The chain combines TRBV6-5 with TRBJ1-3, with 9 bases that match TRBD1. J gave up 4 bases and V 6 bases, and 4 bases lay outside the gene matches. The CDR3 is 14 residues long. The germline CDR1 and CDR2 sequences are MNHEY and SVGAGI. The CDR3 DNA sequence: TGTGCCAGCAGAACAGGGGGCTACGGAAACACCATATATTTT. Protein: CASRTGGYGNTIYF.

The CDR3 sequence: CSVEDRRGRIPEAFF. CDR3 nucleotides: TGCAGCGTTGAAGATCGACGGGGAAGGATACCTGAAGCTTTCTTT. The chain is built from TRBV29-1 and TRBJ1-1; D call uncertain. Germline CDR1 SQVTM, CDR2 ANQGSEA. This CDR3 is built from 15 residues. Trimming removed 0 bases from V and 6 bases from J, with 17 bases in between.